This entry is about one T cell receptor (beta chain). Germline V gene data show CDR1 as SNHLY and CDR2 as FYNNEI. The CDR3 spans 14 residues. Trimming stripped 4 bases from V and 8 bases from J, with 17 bases between. This entry comes from a study of T-cell reconstitution after alpha-beta-depleted transplantation in children. A TCRbeta library incorporating unique molecular identifiers was prepared. TCRdb reprocessed the PCR reads via MiXCR and lists one record per CDR3 protein. The sample comprises around 200,000 distinct CDR3 sequences, 6.5% to 7.5% of which are singletons, and around 3% rests with the top ten.

Sequenced here: PBMCs from the stem cell graft donor, sampled from the stem cell graft. The V and J genes are TRBV2 and TRBJ1-2; tentatively, D is TRBD1 (5 bases). The sequence came from a human donor who donated a stem cell graft to a child with Wiskott-Aldrich syndrome. CDR3 nucleotide sequence: TGTGCCAGCAGTGTAGGGGAAGGGCCCATGGGCTACACCTTC. Its translation is CASSVGEGPMGYTF. Based on the CDR3 plus reference TRBV2 and TRBJ1-2, the full variable domain is EPEVTQTPSHQVTQMGQEVILRCVPISNHLYFYWYRQILGQKVEFLVSFYNNEISEKSEIFDDQFSVERPDGSNFTLKIRSTKLEDSAMYFCASSVGEGPMGYTFGSGTRLTVV.